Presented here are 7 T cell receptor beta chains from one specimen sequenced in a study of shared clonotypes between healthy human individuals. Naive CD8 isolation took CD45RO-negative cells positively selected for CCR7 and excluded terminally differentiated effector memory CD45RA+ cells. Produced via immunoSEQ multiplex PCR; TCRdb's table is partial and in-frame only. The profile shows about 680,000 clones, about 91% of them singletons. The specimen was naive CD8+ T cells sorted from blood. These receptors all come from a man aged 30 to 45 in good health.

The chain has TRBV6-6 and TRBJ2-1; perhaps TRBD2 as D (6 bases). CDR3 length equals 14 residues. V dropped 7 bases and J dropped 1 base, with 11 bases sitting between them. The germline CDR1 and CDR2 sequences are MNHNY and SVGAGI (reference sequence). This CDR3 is CASTVAESYNEQFF. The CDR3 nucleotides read TGTGCCAGCACCGTAGCGGAGTCCTACAATGAGCAGTTCTTC.

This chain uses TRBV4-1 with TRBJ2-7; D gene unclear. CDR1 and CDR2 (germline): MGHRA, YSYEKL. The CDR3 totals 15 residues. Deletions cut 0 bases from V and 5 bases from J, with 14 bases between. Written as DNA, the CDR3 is TGCGCCAGCAGCCAAGATCGAGCTAGTCCCGACGAGCAGTACTTC. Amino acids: CASSQDRASPDEQYF.

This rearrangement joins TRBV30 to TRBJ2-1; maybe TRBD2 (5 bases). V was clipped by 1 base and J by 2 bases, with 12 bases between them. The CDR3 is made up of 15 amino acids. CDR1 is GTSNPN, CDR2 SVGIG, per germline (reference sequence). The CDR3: CAWSADSATYNEQFF. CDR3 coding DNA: TGTGCCTGGAGTGCGGACTCCGCAACCTACAATGAGCAGTTCTTC. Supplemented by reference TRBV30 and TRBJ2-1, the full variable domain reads SQTIHQWPATLVQPVGSPLSLECTVEGTSNPNLYWYRQAAGRGLQLLFYSVGIGQISSEVPQNLSASRPQDRQFILSSKKLLLSDSGFYLCAWSADSATYNEQFFGPGTRLTVL.

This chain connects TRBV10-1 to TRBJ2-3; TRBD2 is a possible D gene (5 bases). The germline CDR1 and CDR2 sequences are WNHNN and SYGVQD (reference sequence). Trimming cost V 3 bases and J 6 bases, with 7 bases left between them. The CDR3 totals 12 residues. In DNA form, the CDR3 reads TGCGCCAGCAGTGAAAGAGGGGATACGCAGTATTTT. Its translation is CASSERGDTQYF.

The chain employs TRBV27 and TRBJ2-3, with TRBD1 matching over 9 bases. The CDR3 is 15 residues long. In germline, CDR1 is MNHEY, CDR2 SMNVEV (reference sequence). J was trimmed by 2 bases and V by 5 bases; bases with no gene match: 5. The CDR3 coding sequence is TGTGCCAGCAGTCTCCGGGACAGGGCCACAGATACGCAGTATTTT. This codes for CASSLRDRATDTQYF.

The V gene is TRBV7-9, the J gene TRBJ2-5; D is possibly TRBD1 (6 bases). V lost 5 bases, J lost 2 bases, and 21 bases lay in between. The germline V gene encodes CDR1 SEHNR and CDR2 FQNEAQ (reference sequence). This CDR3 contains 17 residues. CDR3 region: CASSKRTVEAFQETQYF. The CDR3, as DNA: TGTGCCAGCAGCAAGCGGACAGTAGAGGCTTTTCAAGAGACCCAGTACTTC.

The DNA of the CDR3 is TGTGCCAGCAGCCTAATCTACAATGAGCAGTTCTTC. Its translation: CASSLIYNEQFF. The chain couples TRBV5-5 to TRBJ2-1, with unresolved D. This CDR3 spans 12 amino acids. The V gene lost 4 bases and the J gene lost 3 bases, with 5 bases spanning the gap. CDR1 is SGHKS and CDR2 is YYEKEE in the germline V gene (reference sequence).